A single sample is the source of the 6 T cell receptor beta chains below, sequenced in a study of early T cells in non-severe SARS-CoV-2 infection. Using its own MiXCR run on the 5' RACE reads, TCRdb lists one record per CDR3 protein. The table has 43,000 or so distinct CDR3 sequences, less than 8.5% seen once. Sequenced sample: whole blood. The origin of the receptors is an adult who was a healthcare worker with PCR-confirmed SARS-CoV-2 infection or an uninfected control (not recorded which).

The CDR3 spells CASSSNAYEQYF. The DNA for the CDR3 is TGTGCCAGCAGTTCCAACGCCTACGAGCAGTACTTC. The chain recombines TRBV28 with TRBJ2-7; D not resolved. Trimming cost V 4 bases and J 2 bases, with 6 bases left between them. CDR3 length equals 12 residues. Looked up from germline, CDR1 is MDHEN and CDR2 is SYDVKM.

Many counts were recorded for this clonotype. The V call is TRBV20-1, the J call TRBJ1-2; D call uncertain. V was clipped by 0 bases and J by 2 bases, with 10 bases between them. The CDR3 contains 14 residues. CDR1 and CDR2 from the germline V gene are DFQATT and SNEGSKA (reference sequence). The CDR3 DNA follows: TGCAGTGCTAGAGATCAGAAAGGGAACTATGGCTACACCTTC. Translated: CSARDQKGNYGYTF.

This clonotype was seen a handful of times. The gene calls are TRBV20-1 and TRBJ2-7, with D possibly TRBD1 on 6 matching bases. Germline V lookup: CDR1 DFQATT, CDR2 SNEGSKA (reference sequence). The length of the CDR3 is 12 residues. V shed 6 bases and J shed 1 base, with 10 bases lying between them. CDR3 in amino acids: CSALGASYEQYF. The CDR3 DNA sequence: TGCAGTGCCCTGGGGGCATCCTACGAGCAGTACTTC.

V usage is TRBV7-9 and J usage is TRBJ1-1; 7 bases are a match to TRBD1. V trimming: 5 bases; J trimming: 4 bases; junction bases outside the gene matches: 7. Per the germline V gene, CDR1 is SEHNR and CDR2 is FQNEAQ (reference sequence). This CDR3 comprises 14 residues. In DNA, the CDR3 is TGTGCCAGCAGCGAACAGGGGATTCTCACTGAAGCTTTCTTT. It is translated as CASSEQGILTEAFF.

At least ten counts were recorded for this clonotype. The chain combines TRBV10-3 with TRBJ2-3; 8 positions agree with TRBD2. The CDR3 is 13 residues long. The J segment lost 4 bases and the V segment lost 4 bases, leaving 1 base of the junction unmatched. Germline lookup yields CDR1 ENHRY and CDR2 SYGVKD. DNA of the CDR3: TGTGCCATCAGTGCGGGGGGGGCAGATACGCAGTATTTT. Translating gives CAISAGGADTQYF.

This clonotype was picked up many times. V usage is TRBV20-1 and J usage is TRBJ1-3, with no clear D. The CDR3 totals 15 residues. The germline V gene has CDR1 DFQATT and CDR2 SNEGSKA (reference sequence). Trimming stripped 1 base from V and 2 bases from J, with 12 bases between. This CDR3 reads CSARAQVSPGNTIYF. DNA for the CDR3: TGCAGTGCTAGAGCTCAGGTCTCGCCTGGAAACACCATATATTTT.